This entry lists 18 T cell receptor beta chains sequenced from one sample in a study of blood T cell repertoires in COVID-19. Produced via immunoSEQ multiplex PCR; TCRdb's table is partial and in-frame only. The sample includes some 140,000 clones, 80% to 85% of them seen just once. The source material was PBMCs or T cells enriched from blood (not recorded which). The receptors stem from a man in his forties with acute COVID-19.

This sequence joins TRBV3-1 (or the pseudogene TRBV3-2) and TRBJ1-1; D might be TRBD1 (6 bases). V lost 3 bases, J lost 1 base, and 9 bases lay in between. Per germline, CDR1 LGHDT and CDR2 YNNKEL (reference sequence). This CDR3 is 14 amino acids long. The CDR3, as DNA: TGTGCCAGCAGCCATCAGGGGCAGAACACTGAAGCTTTCTTT. This codes for CASSHQGQNTEAFF.

The V gene is TRBV28, the J gene TRBJ2-7, with D perhaps matching TRBD1 (6 bases). CDR3 length equals 12 residues. Germline V gene data show CDR1 as MDHEN and CDR2 as SYDVKM. V lost 5 bases, J lost 2 bases, and 7 bases lay in between. The CDR3 loop reads CASSTGTYEQYF. CDR3 DNA sequence: TGTGCCAGCAGTACAGGGACCTACGAGCAGTACTTC.

The V gene is TRBV6-5, the J gene TRBJ2-7, with 8 bases aligning to TRBD2. The ends lost 0 bases at V and 6 bases at J; junction bases unmatched: 7. CDR3 length: 15 amino acids. From germline, CDR1 is MNHEY and CDR2 SVGAGI. As DNA, the CDR3 is TGTGCCAGCAGTTACTCCGGCGGCGGGAGGATCGAGCAGTACTTC. The encoded protein is CASSYSGGGRIEQYF.

This chain uses TRBV6-2 or TRBV6-3 with TRBJ1-1, with 9 bases that match TRBD1. Trimming at V came to 5 bases and at J to 7 bases, leaving 8 bases not matched to a gene. The CDR3 has 14 residues. From germline, CDR1 is MNHEY and CDR2 SVGEGT. The CDR3 bases are TGTGCCAGCAGTCGGGGACAGGGCGCTTTTGAAGCTTTCTTT. Its protein is CASSRGQGAFEAFF.

The chain employs TRBV19 and TRBJ2-7, with 10 positions matching TRBD1. In germline, CDR1 is LNHDA, CDR2 SQIVND (reference sequence). The CDR3 covers 16 residues. Losses at the gene ends were 4 bases for V and 2 bases for J; bases not matched to a gene: 8. The CDR3 sequence is CASSSPPGQGTYEQYF. The CDR3 bases are TGTGCCAGTAGTAGCCCGCCGGGACAGGGGACCTACGAGCAGTACTTC.

The gene calls are TRBV28 and TRBJ2-2, with a tentative D call TRBD2 (6 bases). CDR3 length: 17 residues. The germline V gene encodes CDR1 MDHEN and CDR2 SYDVKM. Trimming removed 6 bases from V and 4 bases from J, with 21 bases in between. The CDR3 sequence is CASSLRHGAEGTGELFF. The CDR3 nucleotides are TGTGCCAGCAGCCTCCGGCACGGGGCGGAGGGCACCGGGGAGCTGTTTTTT. Full variable domain (outside the CDR3, taken from reference TRBV28 and TRBJ2-2): DVKVTQSSRYLVKRTGEKVFLECVQDMDHENMFWYRQDPGLGLRLIYFSYDVKMKEKGDIPEGYSVSREKKERFSLILESASTNQTSMYLCASSLRHGAEGTGELFFGEGSRLTVL.

The sample holds one count of this clone. Distinct nucleotide sequences in the sample also encode this CDR3. The chain combines TRBV7-8 with TRBJ2-3; 9 bases match TRBD2. The germline gives CDR1 SGHVS, CDR2 FQNEAQ. V lost 5 bases to trimming and J lost 3 bases; unmatched junction nucleotides: 9. CDR3 length equals 16 residues. CDR3 sequence: CASSLLGRGGTDTQYF. CDR3 nucleotide sequence: TGTGCCAGCAGCCTGCTTGGGCGGGGGGGAACAGATACGCAGTATTTT. Full variable domain (rest looked up from reference TRBV7-8 and TRBJ2-3): GAGVSQSPRYKVAKRGQDVALRCDPISGHVSLFWYQQALGQGPEFLTYFQNEAQLDKSGLPSDRFFAERPEGSVSTLKIQRTQQEDSAVYLCASSLLGRGGTDTQYFGPGTRLTVL.

The rearrangement uses TRBV6-6 and TRBJ1-3; TRBD1 might be the D (6 bases). From germline, CDR1 is MNHNY and CDR2 SVGAGI (reference sequence). This CDR3 has 17 residues. V lost 5 bases and J lost 0, with 17 bases in between. The CDR3 region has the DNA TGTGCCAGCAGTCCCCGGGACATGACAAGCTCTGGAAACACCATATATTTT. Its translation: CASSPRDMTSSGNTIYF.

In its sample, this clone was seen once. This rearrangement joins TRBV5-1 to TRBJ1-2, with D perhaps TRBD1 (5 bases). Germline V gene data show CDR1 as SGHRS and CDR2 as YFSETQ. The CDR3 is made up of 13 amino acids. Trimming removed 5 bases from V and 6 bases from J, with 14 bases in between. The CDR3 sequence is CASSGGQTHGYTF. The DNA for the CDR3 is TGCGCCAGCAGTGGCGGACAAACTCATGGCTACACCTTC.

The genes are TRBV6-5 and TRBJ1-1; D possibly corresponds to TRBD1 (5 bases). Trimming took 6 bases from V and 3 from J, leaving 11 bases between them. Per the germline V gene, CDR1 is MNHEY and CDR2 is SVGAGI. This CDR3 is built from 13 residues. CDR3 sequence: CASRITGDTEAFF. The DNA of the CDR3 is TGTGCCAGCAGGATTACAGGAGACACTGAAGCTTTCTTT.

There are a few counts of this clone. The chain uses TRBV15 and TRBJ1-5; no firm D call. Germline loops: CDR1 LNHNV, CDR2 YYDKDF (reference sequence). Trimming stripped 2 bases from V and 6 bases from J, with 11 bases between. CDR3 length: 14 amino acids. The CDR3 DNA reads TGTGCCACCAGCAGACCCCGAGAGGGTCAGCCCCAGCATTTT. Translating it yields CATSRPREGQPQHF.

The chain recombines TRBV7-8 with TRBJ1-5; D is uncertain. Trimming pared 1 base from V and 7 bases from J, leaving 14 bases between. There are 15 residues in the CDR3. Looked up from germline, CDR1 is SGHVS and CDR2 is FQNEAQ. In DNA, the CDR3 is TGTGCCAGCAGCTTAGGATTGGGAGGGTTGCAGCCCCAGCATTTT. Translated: CASSLGLGGLQPQHF.

The chain recombines TRBV30 with TRBJ2-7; tentatively, D is TRBD2 (6 bases). The germline V gene encodes CDR1 GTSNPN and CDR2 SVGIG (reference sequence). The CDR3 extends over 13 amino acids. Trimming stripped 7 bases from V and 5 bases from J, with 18 bases between. The CDR3 is CASSTSFQNEQYF. The CDR3 DNA reads as TGTGCCTCCTCAACTAGCTTTCAAAACGAGCAGTACTTC. The whole variable domain, filled in from reference TRBV30 and TRBJ2-7, reads SQTIHQWPATLVQPVGSPLSLECTVEGTSNPNLYWYRQAAGRGLQLLFYSVGIGQISSEVPQNLSASRPQDRQFILSSKKLLLSDSGFYLCASSTSFQNEQYFGPGTRLTVT.

The chain links TRBV7-8 to TRBJ1-5, with D unresolved. Germline values: CDR1 SGHVS, CDR2 FQNEAQ. CDR3 length equals 14 residues. V shed 3 bases and J shed 11 bases, with 17 bases lying between them. CDR3 in DNA: TGTGCCAGCAGCTTCTCACAAGGGAGTTTGGCCCAGCATTTT. This translates into CASSFSQGSLAQHF.

The V call is TRBV18, the J call TRBJ2-7, with TRBD1 as a possible D gene (6 bases). The CDR3 runs to 15 residues. V shed 0 bases and J shed 3 bases, with 12 bases lying between them. The germline V gene has CDR1 KGHSH and CDR2 LQKENI. CDR3 protein: CASSPPGQLNYEQYF. The CDR3, as DNA: TGTGCCAGCTCACCACCAGGACAGCTAAACTACGAGCAGTACTTC.

The chain employs TRBV4-1 and TRBJ1-3, with unresolved D. CDR1 and CDR2 (germline): MGHRA, YSYEKL. CDR3 length equals 13 residues. Trimming took off 5 bases at V and 2 bases at J, with 7 bases between the two ends. CDR3 region: CASSSVTGNTIYF. The DNA of the CDR3 is TGCGCCAGCAGCTCCGTAACTGGAAACACCATATATTTT.

The rearrangement links TRBV30 to TRBJ2-7; 9 nucleotides match TRBD1. The CDR3 has 16 amino acids. V lost 3 bases to trimming and J lost 6 bases; unmatched junction nucleotides: 15. The germline V gene encodes CDR1 GTSNPN and CDR2 SVGIG (reference sequence). CDR3 sequence (DNA): TGTGCCTGGAGAATCCTCGGGGACAGGGAAGAAGCCGAGCAGTACTTC. It translates to CAWRILGDREEAEQYF.

This clone was seen only a few times. The gene calls are TRBV5-1 and TRBJ2-1; TRBD2 matches 13 bases. The trim removed 4 bases at V and 5 bases at J, leaving 3 bases unmatched. Looked up from germline, CDR1 is SGHRS and CDR2 is YFSETQ. The length of the CDR3 is 15 residues. This CDR3 is CASSPGTSGDNEQFF. CDR3 nucleotide sequence: TGCGCCAGCAGCCCCGGGACTAGCGGGGACAATGAGCAGTTCTTC. Looking up the rest from reference TRBV5-1 and TRBJ2-1 gives the full variable domain: KAGVTQTPRYLIKTRGQQVTLSCSPISGHRSVSWYQQTPGQGLQFLFEYFSETQRNKGNFPGRFSGRQFSNSRSEMNVSTLELGDSALYLCASSPGTSGDNEQFFGPGTRLTVL.